A single TCR beta chain is shown here with its context. Its recognized antigen is unknown. No base qualities exist here, and no much larger clone lies one base off it. This record belongs to a study of T cell changes during pregnancy in multiple sclerosis (dated by TCRdb to between 2018 and 2020). Regarding the complete study: Changes in the T cell repertoire over the course of pregnancy were examined in this study in women with multiple sclerosis.

The method was the immunoSEQ multiplex PCR assay. TCRdb obtained this table from immuneACCESS and retained in-frame rearrangements with V and J assigned. These tables miss some clones; where compared with another copy, unresolved V genes account for less than half of the shortfall, and the remainder is unexplained. This sample gives roughly 18,000 clones in total; 80% to 90% of them show up just once. The ten top clones hold more than 8% of the sample. CDR1 and CDR2 are read off the germline V gene (reference sequence) as SEHNR and FQNEAQ. V is pruned by 5 bases and J by 3 bases, leaving 16 bases of the junction without a gene match. The CDR3 runs 17 residues from the cysteine to the phenylalanine. The entry retains the CDR3 DNA only, 51 bases that are in frame from base 1.

The V and J genes are TRBV7-9 and TRBJ2-7; TRBD2 fits 7 bases in the junction. This receptor was obtained from a female donor in good health, enrolled as a control in a pregnancy study. The source material was CD8+ T cells from peripheral blood mononuclear cells, sampled in the second trimester of pregnancy. The CDR3 reads CASSHPPGTGGFYEQYF. Here is the DNA: TGTGCCAGCAGCCACCCCCCGGGGACGGGAGGATTCTACGAGCAGTACTTC.